This is a list of T cell receptor beta chains from one sample in a study of blood T cell repertoires in COVID-19. Repertoires were generated with immunoSEQ multiplex PCR, while TCRdb's copy carries only in-frame clones and drops some. This sample has approximately 120,000 clones; roughly 72% occur once, and the top ten carry 6%. Sequenced sample: peripheral blood. The receptors come from a man at least 80 years old with COVID-19, enrolled during active disease. Both conserved end residues are part of each CDR3. D genes are given only for firm matches. Size is omitted from some rows. Given values are once, few, many or a class for expanded clones.

size | D | J | V | CDR3 | DNA
. | TRBD1 | TRBJ1-1 | TRBV6-5 | CASTVTGALTEAFF | TGTGCCAGCACCGTCACAGGGGCTTTAACTGAAGCTTTCTTT
once | TRBD2 | TRBJ2-1 | TRBV28 | CASRSSGRGQFF | TGTGCCAGCAGATCTAGCGGAAGAGGGCAGTTCTTC
. | TRBD1 | TRBJ1-2 | TRBV4-2 | CASSPGQGAGGYTF | TGTGCCAGCAGCCCCGGACAGGGGGCTGGGGGCTACACCTTC
. | . | TRBJ2-3 | TRBV5-6 | CASSLGTPRDTQYF | TGTGCCAGCAGCTTGGGGACTCCCAGGGATACGCAGTATTTT
. | . | TRBJ1-1 | TRBV5-1 | CASSLAVAAEAFF | TGCGCCAGCAGCTTGGCCGTGGCAGCGGAAGCTTTCTTT
. | . | TRBJ2-6 | TRBV28 | CATSGEAGANVLTF | TGTGCCACCTCAGGGGAAGCCGGGGCCAACGTCCTGACTTTC
. | TRBD1 | TRBJ1-2 | TRBV5-6 | CASSFAQGGYGYTF | TGTGCCAGCAGCTTTGCACAGGGGGGCTACGGCTACACCTTC
. | TRBD1 | TRBJ1-6 | TRBV3-1/TRBV3-2 | CASSQTTGVVSPLHF | TGTGCCAGCAGCCAGACGACAGGGGTGGTTTCACCCCTCCACTTT
. | . | TRBJ1-2 | TRBV28 | CASSQGTNNYGYTF | TGTGCCAGCAGTCAGGGGACGAATAACTATGGCTACACCTTC
. | . | TRBJ2-1 | TRBV7-8 | CASSREASSAYNEQFF | TGTGCCAGCAGCCGAGAGGCGTCTAGCGCATACAATGAGCAGTTCTTC
. | . | TRBJ1-2 | TRBV28 | CASSLWGARGYTF | TGTGCCAGCAGTTTATGGGGGGCGCGAGGCTACACCTTC
. | . | TRBJ1-2 | TRBV5-6 | CASSYQDYGYTF | TGTGCCAGCAGCTACCAGGACTATGGCTACACCTTC
. | TRBD2 | TRBJ2-5 | TRBV6-4 | CASSVGLAGGETQYF | TGTGCCAGCAGTGTTGGTCTAGCGGGAGGAGAGACCCAGTACTTC
. | . | TRBJ1-6 | TRBV11-2 | CASSLDTPGFYNSPLHF | TGTGCCAGCAGCTTAGACACCCCGGGTTTCTATAATTCACCCCTCCACTTT
. | TRBD2 | TRBJ2-2 | TRBV6-2/TRBV6-3 | CASSYSLAGPLGELFF | TGTGCCAGCAGTTACAGCCTAGCGGGCCCCCTCGGGGAGCTGTTTTTT
once | . | TRBJ2-2 | TRBV7-2 | CASSFHTNTGELFF | TGTGCCAGCAGCTTCCACACCAACACCGGGGAGCTGTTTTTT
. | . | TRBJ2-3 | TRBV29-1 | CSVDPLDRYTDTQYF | TGCAGCGTTGATCCTTTGGACAGATACACAGATACGCAGTATTTT
. | TRBD1 | TRBJ2-2 | TRBV7-9 | CASSSGQGGYTGELFF | TGTGCCAGCAGCTCGGGACAGGGGGGTTACACCGGGGAGCTGTTTTTT
. | TRBD1 | TRBJ2-7 | TRBV5-1 | CASSPTGGTYEQYF | TGCGCCAGCAGCCCGACAGGGGGTACCTACGAGCAGTACTTC
. | . | TRBJ1-2 | TRBV28 | CASTPGQGGYGYTF | TGTGCCAGTACCCCAGGGCAGGGCGGCTATGGCTACACCTTC
. | TRBD2 | TRBJ2-3 | TRBV6-6 | CASGLAGSTDTQYF | TGTGCCAGTGGACTAGCGGGAAGCACAGATACGCAGTATTTT
. | TRBD1 | TRBJ2-1 | TRBV4-2 | CASSRAPGQGLHTYNEQFF | TGTGCCAGCAGCCGCGCCCCGGGACAGGGTTTACATACCTACAATGAGCAGTTCTTC
. | . | TRBJ2-3 | TRBV5-8 | CASSSWTNTQYF | TGTGCCAGCAGCTCCTGGACAAATACGCAGTATTTT
. | . | TRBJ1-1 | TRBV6-1 | CASSEGFGTNMNTEAFF | TGTGCCAGCAGTGAAGGGTTTGGGACAAACATGAACACTGAAGCTTTCTTT
. | . | TRBJ2-3 | TRBV24-1 | CATSDGSSDTQYF | TGTGCCACCAGCGACGGGAGCTCGGATACGCAGTATTTT
. | . | TRBJ1-1 | TRBV6-5 | CASSYGPEAFF | TGTGCCAGCAGTTACGGGCCTGAAGCTTTCTTT
. | . | TRBJ1-1 | TRBV14 | CASSPFEGWNTEAFF | TGTGCCAGCAGCCCCTTTGAGGGCTGGAACACTGAAGCTTTCTTT
few | TRBD2 | TRBJ2-7 | TRBV5-1 | CASSSRDYYEQYF | TGCGCCAGCAGCTCTAGGGACTACTACGAGCAGTACTTC
. | TRBD1 | TRBJ1-2 | TRBV28 | CASSLSGLGQGGNYGYTF | TGTGCCAGCAGTTTAAGCGGGCTCGGACAGGGGGGTAACTATGGCTACACCTTC
. | . | TRBJ2-5 | TRBV4-3 | CASSQIGTGRETQYF | TGCGCCAGCAGCCAGATAGGAACAGGGAGAGAGACCCAGTACTTC
. | . | TRBJ2-1 | TRBV19 | CASSIEQTSYNEQFF | TGTGCCAGTAGTATTGAACAGACCTCCTACAATGAGCAGTTCTTC
. | TRBD2 | TRBJ2-5 | TRBV19 | CASRPGLAGGRGTQYF | TGTGCCAGTAGGCCGGGACTAGCGGGAGGAAGGGGGACCCAGTACTTC
. | . | TRBJ2-5 | TRBV2 | CASSVGASRLETQYF | TGTGCCAGCAGTGTAGGGGCGAGTCGATTAGAGACCCAGTACTTC
. | TRBD2 | TRBJ2-7 | TRBV5-1 | CASSLGLAGGGEQYF | TGCGCCAGCAGCCTGGGCCTAGCGGGAGGTGGCGAGCAGTACTTC
. | TRBD2 | TRBJ2-5 | TRBV28 | CASSSIGSSGSQETQYF | TGTGCCAGCAGCTCCATTGGGTCTAGCGGGAGCCAAGAGACCCAGTACTTC
. | . | TRBJ2-3 | TRBV6-1 | CACRPRGTDTQYF | TGTGCCTGCCGCCCCCGGGGCACAGATACGCAGTATTTT
. | . | TRBJ1-2 | TRBV20-1 | CSASLFVYGYTF | TGCAGTGCTAGTCTTTTCGTCTATGGCTACACCTTC
. | . | TRBJ2-7 | TRBV28 | CASTLPGLYEQYF | TGTGCCAGCACCCTACCAGGCCTCTACGAGCAGTACTTC
once | TRBD1 | TRBJ1-3 | TRBV7-2 | CASSLAGTGGSGNTIYF | TGTGCCAGCAGCTTAGCCGGGACAGGGGGCAGTGGAAACACCATATATTTT
. | . | TRBJ2-7 | TRBV6-1 | CASRSGSYEQYF | TGTGCCAGCAGGAGCGGCTCCTACGAGCAGTACTTC
. | . | TRBJ2-1 | TRBV7-2 | CASSLRRVTVPYNEQFF | TGTGCCAGCAGCTTAAGGAGGGTGACAGTGCCTTACAATGAGCAGTTCTTC
. | TRBD1 | TRBJ2-5 | TRBV24-1 | CATGPGQGVAGAQETQYF | TGTGCCACCGGACCGGGACAGGGAGTAGCTGGGGCACAAGAGACCCAGTACTTC
. | . | TRBJ2-2 | TRBV10-1 | CASSESGRVGGELFF | TGCGCCAGCAGTGAGTCGGGCAGGGTTGGCGGGGAGCTGTTTTTT
. | TRBD1 | TRBJ2-1 | TRBV4-1 | CASSQTVGQGINEQFF | TGCGCCAGCAGCCAAACTGTCGGACAGGGGATCAATGAGCAGTTCTTC
. | TRBD1 | TRBJ2-7 | TRBV28 | CASSLIGQGRSYEQYF | TGTGCCAGCAGTCTTATAGGACAGGGAAGGTCCTACGAGCAGTACTTC
. | TRBD1 | TRBJ1-2 | TRBV15 | CATSRSGRGDYGYTF | TGTGCCACCAGCAGAAGCGGCAGGGGGGACTATGGCTACACCTTC
. | . | TRBJ2-3 | TRBV10-1 | CASSSGVLTDTQYF | TGCGCCAGCAGTTCGGGTGTTCTCACAGATACGCAGTATTTT
. | TRBD1 | TRBJ2-3 | TRBV6-2/TRBV6-3 | CASSATGVPDTQYF | TGTGCCAGCAGTGCAACAGGGGTCCCAGATACGCAGTATTTT
. | TRBD2 | TRBJ2-3 | TRBV5-1 | CASSSGSSGNTDTQYF | TGCGCCAGCAGCTCGGGATCTAGCGGGAACACAGATACGCAGTATTTT
. | TRBD2 | TRBJ2-2 | TRBV29-1 | CSVVGLANTGELFF | TGCAGCGTTGTAGGACTAGCGAACACCGGGGAGCTGTTTTTT
. | . | TRBJ1-2 | TRBV14 | CASSPQDSQIYGYTF | TGTGCCAGCAGCCCCCAGGACAGCCAAATCTATGGCTACACCTTC
. | TRBD2 | TRBJ2-7 | TRBV2 | CARGEGNEQYF | TGTGCCCGCGGGGAGGGGAACGAGCAGTACTTC
many | . | TRBJ2-1 | TRBV21-1 | CASSKGRLAGSYNEQFF | TGTGCCAGCAGCAAAGGGAGACTAGCGGGCTCCTACAATGAGCAGTTCTTC
. | TRBD1 | TRBJ1-5 | TRBV4-2 | CASSPGTGFNQPQHF | TGTGCCAGCAGCCCTGGGACAGGCTTCAATCAGCCCCAGCATTTT
. | . | TRBJ1-2 | TRBV3-1/TRBV3-2 | CASSQGQVDGYTF | TGTGCCAGCAGCCAAGGACAGGTGGATGGCTACACCTTC
. | TRBD1 | TRBJ2-7 | TRBV19 | CASKPGQGSYEQYF | TGTGCCAGTAAGCCGGGACAGGGATCCTACGAGCAGTACTTC
. | TRBD2 | TRBJ2-1 | TRBV9 | CASSLGLAGANEQFF | TGTGCCAGCAGCTTGGGACTAGCGGGAGCCAATGAGCAGTTCTTC
once | . | TRBJ2-1 | TRBV9 | CASSVGSTGSWAKAYNEQFF | TGTGCCAGCAGCGTAGGGTCTACAGGCTCCTGGGCGAAGGCCTACAATGAGCAGTTCTTC
. | . | TRBJ1-2 | TRBV24-1 | CATSDWKGDTYGYTF | TGTGCCACCAGTGATTGGAAGGGGGATACCTATGGCTACACCTTC
. | TRBD1 | TRBJ1-4 | TRBV18 | CASSRAGGQFNEKLFF | TGTGCCAGCTCACGTGCCGGGGGACAGTTTAATGAAAAACTGTTTTTT